Presented here are 28 T cell receptor beta chains from one specimen sequenced in a study of blood T cell repertoires in COVID-19 (dated by TCRdb to 2018 to 2021). Library construction relied on the immunoSEQ multiplex PCR assay. TCRdb re-hosts the immuneACCESS table, in-frame sequences only. Its copies lack some clones; in the studies checked, an unresolved V gene accounts for under half of them, and the cause for the rest is not known. The sample data list about 280,000 clones, and 91% of these were observed just once. About 3% of the sample comes from the top ten. The material sequenced was PBMCs or T cells enriched from blood (not recorded which). The receptors stem from a middle-aged man who had been exposed to COVID-19.

This clone was observed once. The chain combines TRBV5-6 with TRBJ1-5; no clear D. Deletions cut 0 bases from V and 0 bases from J, with 4 bases between. The CDR3 covers 14 residues. The germline V gene has CDR1 SGHDT and CDR2 YYEEEE. The CDR3 protein is CASSLAGSNQPQHF. CDR3 nucleotides: TGTGCCAGCAGCTTGGCGGGTAGCAATCAGCCCCAGCATTTT. Using reference TRBV5-6 and TRBJ1-5 for the parts outside the CDR3, the full variable domain is DAGVTQSPTHLIKTRGQQVTLRCSPKSGHDTVSWYQQALGQGPQFIFQYYEEEERQRGNFPDRFSGHQFPNYSSELNVNALLLGDSALYLCASSLAGSNQPQHFGDGTRLSIL.

This chain joins TRBV19 and TRBJ1-1; 7 bases fit TRBD1. V shed 6 bases, J shed 5 bases, and the junction held 6 bases outside the gene matches. CDR1 is LNHDA and CDR2 is SQIVND in the germline V gene (reference sequence). The CDR3 covers 13 residues. The CDR3: CASRLTGETEAFF. For the CDR3, the DNA is TGTGCCAGTAGGCTTACAGGGGAAACTGAAGCTTTCTTT. Variable domain in full (rest from reference TRBV19 and TRBJ1-1): DGGITQSPKYLFRKEGQNVTLSCEQNLNHDAMYWYRQDPGQGLRLIYYSQIVNDFQKGDIAEGYSVSREKKESFPLTVTSAQKNPTAFYLCASRLTGETEAFFGQGTRLTVV.

The rearrangement links TRBV5-1 to TRBJ1-1; 8 bases are shared with TRBD1. In germline, CDR1 is SGHRS, CDR2 YFSETQ. The CDR3 extends over 13 amino acids. With V trimmed by 3 bases and J by 7 bases, 5 bases remained unmatched. CDR3 sequence reads: CASSSRTGFEAFF. The CDR3 DNA reads as TGCGCCAGCAGCTCAAGGACAGGGTTTGAAGCTTTCTTT. The full variable domain, in which reference TRBV5-1 and TRBJ1-1 provide the parts outside the CDR3, is KAGVTQTPRYLIKTRGQQVTLSCSPISGHRSVSWYQQTPGQGLQFLFEYFSETQRNKGNFPGRFSGRQFSNSRSEMNVSTLELGDSALYLCASSSRTGFEAFFGQGTRLTVV.

The CDR3 bases are TGCGCCAGCAGCCTCAGAGGGGGTATAGGGACAGGGAAAATCTATGAGCAGTTCTTC. Amino acids: CASSLRGGIGTGKIYEQFF. The V gene is TRBV4-1, the J gene TRBJ2-1; 9 nucleotides line up with TRBD1. The V gene end was trimmed by 4 bases and the J gene end by 8 bases; junction bases not matched to a gene: 21. Germline V gene data show CDR1 as MGHRA and CDR2 as YSYEKL. The CDR3 is 19 residues long.

This chain connects TRBV28 to TRBJ1-4; D might be TRBD1 (6 bases). Trimming shortened V by 6 bases and J by 5 bases, and 22 bases separated the two germline ends. CDR3 size: 17 residues. Per germline, CDR1 MDHEN and CDR2 SYDVKM. The CDR3 here is CASSSTTTGSLNEKLFF. DNA for the CDR3: TGTGCCAGCAGCTCAACCACCACAGGGAGCCTAAATGAAAAACTGTTTTTT.

The chain employs TRBV18 and TRBJ1-6; 10 bases agree with TRBD1. The trim removed 6 bases at V and 9 bases at J, leaving 14 bases unmatched. The length of the CDR3 is 17 residues. Germline V gene data show CDR1 as KGHSH and CDR2 as LQKENI. The CDR3 DNA is TGTGCCAGCTCCCAAACCCCCGGGACAGGGGAACGTTCACCCCTCCACTTT. Its protein product is CASSQTPGTGERSPLHF.

The rearrangement joins TRBV5-5 to TRBJ2-2, with a weak D call TRBD1 (6 bases). Germline loops: CDR1 SGHKS, CDR2 YYEKEE (reference sequence). V lost 7 bases and J lost 2, with 18 bases in between. CDR3 length equals 16 residues. CDR3 bases: TGTGCCAGCCAGTGGGGCAGGGGACAAAACACCGGGGAGCTGTTTTTT. It specifies CASQWGRGQNTGELFF. Full variable domain (remainder filled in from reference TRBV5-5 and TRBJ2-2): DAGVTQSPTHLIKTRGQQVTLRCSPISGHKSVSWYQQVLGQGPQFIFQYYEKEERGRGNFPDRFSARQFPNYSSELNVNALLLGDSALYLCASQWGRGQNTGELFFGEGSRLTVL.

This sequence joins TRBV28 and TRBJ1-4; tentatively, D is TRBD1 (5 bases). There are 15 residues in the CDR3. Germline CDR1 reads MDHEN; CDR2 reads SYDVKM. V lost 2 bases, J lost 4 bases, and 11 bases lay in between. DNA for the CDR3: TGTGCCAGCAGTTTAATTGACAGTCATAATGAAAAACTGTTTTTT. This codes for CASSLIDSHNEKLFF.

The chain uses TRBV28 and TRBJ1-5; no firm D call. This CDR3 spans 15 amino acids. V was pared by 3 bases and J by 0 bases, with 9 bases between. Germline V gene sequence: CDR1 MDHEN, CDR2 SYDVKM. The CDR3 bases are TGTGCCAGCAGTTTTAAGAGGAATAGCAATCAGCCCCAGCATTTT. Its protein product is CASSFKRNSNQPQHF.

The gene calls are TRBV18 and TRBJ2-3; weak D call: TRBD2 (6 bases). V shed 5 bases and J shed 6 bases, with 21 bases lying between them. Germline V gene lookup returns CDR1 KGHSH and CDR2 LQKENI. This CDR3 region has 16 residues. The CDR3, as DNA: TGTGCCAGCTCAAGCTATATCTTGTCCGGGAGTGATACGCAGTATTTT. It codes for CASSSYILSGSDTQYF.

This chain connects TRBV9 to TRBJ1-6, with a tentative D call TRBD1 (5 bases). CDR1 and CDR2 (germline): SGDLS, YYNGEE. This CDR3 region has 16 residues. V lost 6 bases to trimming and J lost 4 bases, with 17 bases between them. CDR3: CASTPYPGTYNSPLHF. The CDR3 DNA follows: TGTGCCAGCACCCCTTATCCGGGGACTTATAATTCACCCCTCCACTTT.

J is TRBJ2-5 and V is TRBV6-5; 10 nucleotides match TRBD1. With V trimmed by 4 bases and J by 6 bases, 8 bases remained unmatched. CDR1 is MNHEY, CDR2 SVGAGI, per germline. CDR3 length equals 15 residues. The DNA of the CDR3 is TGTGCCAGCAGTTCTGACAGGGGGCGCGGGAAGACCCAGTACTTC. Amino acid sequence: CASSSDRGRGKTQYF.

This chain uses TRBV30 with TRBJ1-2, with D perhaps matching TRBD1 (6 bases). Germline lookup yields CDR1 GTSNPN and CDR2 SVGIG (reference sequence). There are 12 residues in the CDR3. V was pared by 2 bases and J by 2 bases, with 6 bases between. The CDR3 bases are TGTGCCTGGAGTCAGGGGAACTATGGCTACACCTTC. This sequence encodes CAWSQGNYGYTF.

The rearrangement links TRBV18 to TRBJ2-1, with 10 bases fitting TRBD1. The CDR3 is made up of 16 amino acids. V trimming: 3 bases; J trimming: 6 bases; junction bases outside the gene matches: 8. Germline CDR1 and CDR2: KGHSH and LQKENI. As DNA, the CDR3 is TGTGCCAGCTCACCTAGGCGGGACAGGGGACTCAATGAGCAGTTCTTC. Encoded protein: CASSPRRDRGLNEQFF.

The CDR3 sequence: CATSRDQAVAYEQYF. The DNA of the CDR3 is TGTGCCACCAGCAGAGATCAAGCGGTAGCCTACGAGCAGTACTTC. The genes are TRBV15 and TRBJ2-7; possibly TRBD2 for D (5 bases). The CDR3 has 15 residues. CDR1 and CDR2 (germline): LNHNV, YYDKDF (reference sequence). The V gene lost 0 bases and the J gene lost 2 bases, with 11 bases spanning the gap. Complete variable domain (other parts from reference TRBV15 and TRBJ2-7): DAMVIQNPRYQVTQFGKPVTLSCSQTLNHNVMYWYQQKSSQAPKLLFHYYDKDFNNEADTPDNFQSRRPNTSFCFLDIRSPGLGDTAMYLCATSRDQAVAYEQYFGPGTRLTVT.

V is TRBV12-3 or TRBV12-4 and J is TRBJ1-5; D is uncertain. V gave up 10 bases and J gave up 6 bases, with 10 bases separating them. There are 11 residues in the CDR3. The CDR3 nucleotides are TGTGCCATTGGGTCGGGTCAGCCCCAGCATTTT. Translation: CAIGSGQPQHF.

In its sample, this clone was seen once. V is TRBV27 and J is TRBJ2-3, with TRBD2 as a possible D gene (6 bases). The CDR3 loop spans 14 amino acids. The V gene's germline CDR1 is MNHEY and CDR2 SMNVEV (reference sequence). V was clipped by 6 bases and J by 3 bases, with 13 bases between them. The CDR3 loop reads CASRTAGPTDTQYF. The CDR3 nucleotides read TGTGCCAGCAGAACAGCGGGTCCGACAGATACGCAGTATTTT.

The V and J genes are TRBV18 and TRBJ2-5, with 8 bases identical to TRBD2. There are 16 residues in the CDR3. CDR1 and CDR2 from the germline V gene are KGHSH and LQKENI. The V gene end was trimmed by 0 bases and the J gene end by 5 bases; junction bases not matched to a gene: 8. In DNA form, the CDR3 reads TGTGCCAGCTCACCACCTGGGACTAGTACTTTTGAGACCCAGTACTTC. Translating it yields CASSPPGTSTFETQYF.

CDR3 in amino acids: CASSSPQGLSYGYTF. The CDR3 DNA is TGTGCCAGCAGCTCCCCCCAGGGACTGAGCTATGGCTACACCTTC. The chain has TRBV4-2 and TRBJ1-2; maybe TRBD1 (5 bases). Trimming took off 5 bases at V and 4 bases at J, with 17 bases between the two ends. The CDR3 is 15 residues long. In germline, CDR1 is LGHNA, CDR2 YNFKEQ.

CDR3 bases: TGTGCCAGCAGCCAGGGGAGGGACTCACCCCTCCACTTT. This codes for CASSQGRDSPLHF. The V call is TRBV3-1 (or the pseudogene TRBV3-2), the J call TRBJ1-6; TRBD1 might be the D (5 bases). CDR3 size: 13 residues. V lost 3 bases and J lost 10, with 10 bases in between. Per the germline V gene, CDR1 is LGHDT and CDR2 is YNNKEL (reference sequence).

In nucleotides, the CDR3 is TGTGCCAGCAGCTTAAACAGGGGCAATCAGCCCCAGCATTTT. Protein product: CASSLNRGNQPQHF. V usage is TRBV7-9 and J usage is TRBJ1-5, with TRBD1 as a possible D gene (6 bases). CDR1 and CDR2 from the germline V gene are SEHNR and FQNEAQ (reference sequence). CDR3 length equals 14 residues. The V end lost 2 bases, the J end lost 2 bases, and 7 bases lay between the germline ends.

The rearrangement links TRBV27 to TRBJ2-1, with D tentatively TRBD1 (6 bases). V was clipped by 2 bases and J by 7 bases, with 15 bases between them. The length of the CDR3 is 15 residues. Germline V gene lookup returns CDR1 MNHEY and CDR2 SMNVEV (reference sequence). The CDR3 DNA reads TGTGCCAGCAGTTTAGGGACACCCGGCAATAATGAGCAGTTCTTC. Amino acid sequence: CASSLGTPGNNEQFF.

The chain carries TRBV30 and TRBJ1-1; 7 bases are a match to TRBD1. Germline V gene lookup returns CDR1 GTSNPN and CDR2 SVGIG (reference sequence). The CDR3 covers 13 residues. V lost 4 bases, J lost 7 bases, and 9 bases stayed unmatched. CDR3 sequence reads: CAWMTQGTSEAFF. The CDR3 DNA sequence: TGTGCCTGGATGACACAGGGGACGAGTGAAGCTTTCTTT.

The chain has TRBV27 and TRBJ2-7; TRBD2 aligns across 15 bases. Trimming took 2 bases from V and 2 from J; bases not matched to a gene: 10. The germline gives CDR1 MNHEY, CDR2 SMNVEV (reference sequence). This CDR3 has 19 residues. The CDR3 protein is CASSLRPPGLAGGTYEQYF. The CDR3 region has the DNA TGTGCCAGCAGTTTACGCCCCCCGGGACTAGCGGGAGGAACCTACGAGCAGTACTTC.

This chain connects TRBV6-5 to TRBJ1-2; D remains unclear. The CDR3 contains 13 residues. Germline CDR1 MNHEY, CDR2 SVGAGI. V shed 0 bases and J shed 3 bases, with 5 bases lying between them. Here the CDR3 reads CASSYSLDYGYTF. The CDR3 DNA sequence: TGTGCCAGCAGTTACTCACTGGACTATGGCTACACCTTC.

The chain combines TRBV19 with TRBJ1-1; D is uncertain. The CDR3 has 12 amino acids. Trimming shortened V by 7 bases and J by 1 base, and 7 bases separated the two germline ends. Germline lookup yields CDR1 LNHDA and CDR2 SQIVND (reference sequence). CDR3 protein: CASTTENTEAFF. Here the CDR3 DNA reads TGTGCCAGTACCACAGAGAACACTGAAGCTTTCTTT.

The V gene is TRBV28, the J gene TRBJ2-2, with 8 bases aligning to TRBD2. The V gene's germline CDR1 is MDHEN and CDR2 SYDVKM. CDR3 size: 16 residues. Germline trimming cut 2 bases from V and 4 bases from J; bases unmatched to any gene: 6. CDR3 loop: CASSLRAGGATGELFF. The CDR3, as DNA: TGTGCCAGCAGTTTACGGGCGGGAGGAGCCACCGGGGAGCTGTTTTTT.

The chain links TRBV28 to TRBJ1-2; 8 positions agree with TRBD1. The CDR3 runs to 15 residues. Germline-derived CDR1 and CDR2 are MDHEN and SYDVKM. Trimming at V came to 4 bases and at J to 7 bases, leaving 11 bases not matched to a gene. Here the CDR3 DNA reads TGTGCCAGCAGTTCCCCAACAGGGGGGGTAGGTGGCTACACCTTC. It yields the protein CASSSPTGGVGGYTF.